This is a list of T cell receptor beta chains from one sample in a study of T cell responses to AZD1222 COVID-19 vaccine. Profiled with immunoSEQ multiplex PCR; TCRdb holds only in-frame clones, not every one. The data contain about 94,000 clones, roughly 90% of them singletons. The starting material was peripheral blood, obtained 28 days after the second AZD1222 dose. Every receptor here comes from an adult who received the AZD1222 COVID-19 vaccine. Each CDR3 is given without its conserved first and last residue.

length	J	V	CDR3
12	TRBJ1-1	TRBV5-1	ASSLTGGNTEAF
12	TRBJ1-6	TRBV28	ASSFSGVSSPLH
13	TRBJ1-6	TRBV9	ASSVGRTPNSPLH
14	TRBJ2-1	TRBV29-1	SVTLAGGLRYNEQF
13	TRBJ1-5	TRBV10-3	AISANRGDNQPQH
13	TRBJ2-7	TRBV6-5	ASSYSTRGNYEQY
12	TRBJ1-2	TRBV5-1	ASSPPNSNYGYT
13	TRBJ1-2	TRBV7-2	ASSLSLRAPYGYT
8	TRBJ1-2	TRBV20-1	SAREDGYT
11	TRBJ1-4	TRBV12-3/TRBV12-4	ASRYGTAEKLF
13	TRBJ1-3	TRBV10-3	AISEPGDSGNTIY
12	TRBJ1-2	TRBV18	ASSPVVDNYGYT
13	TRBJ1-5	TRBV18	ASSSTGGRSQPQH
18	TRBJ2-4	TRBV19	ASSPIGILQGALAKNIQY
13	TRBJ1-5	TRBV6-5	ASRSSGDGNQPQH
12	TRBJ2-5	TRBV11-2	ASSLGQGGETQY
11	TRBJ1-2	TRBV30	AWRGQGWDGYT
13	TRBJ2-1	TRBV27	ASSSPGRAYNEQF
10	TRBJ2-7	TRBV19	ASSAQGHEQY